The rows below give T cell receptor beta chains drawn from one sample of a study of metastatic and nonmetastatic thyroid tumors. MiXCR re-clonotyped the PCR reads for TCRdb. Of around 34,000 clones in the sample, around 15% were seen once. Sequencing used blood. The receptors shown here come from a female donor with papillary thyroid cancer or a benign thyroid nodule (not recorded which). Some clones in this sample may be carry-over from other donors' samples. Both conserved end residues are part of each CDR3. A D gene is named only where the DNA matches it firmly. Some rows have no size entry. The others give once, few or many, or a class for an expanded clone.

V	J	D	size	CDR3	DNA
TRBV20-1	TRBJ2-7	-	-	CSAFGTALTYDQYF	TGCAGTGCGTTCGGAACGGCCCTTACCTACGATCAGTACTTC
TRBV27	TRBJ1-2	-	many	CASSLTPRSMGYTF	TGTGCCAGCAGTTTAACACCGCGGTCTATGGGCTACACCTTC
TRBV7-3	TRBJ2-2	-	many	CASSFGGGELFF	TGTGCCAGCAGCTTCGGGGGCGGGGAGCTGTTTTTT
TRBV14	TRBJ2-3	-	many	CASSPHVRFTDTQYF	TGTGCCAGCAGCCCTCACGTTAGATTCACAGATACGCAGTATTTT
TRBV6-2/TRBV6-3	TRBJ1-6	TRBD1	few	CASSYSGQVQINSPLHF	TGTGCCAGCAGTTACTCGGGACAGGTTCAGATTAATTCACCCCTCCACTTT
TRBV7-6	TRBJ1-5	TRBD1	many	CASRQGIVQPQHF	TGTGCCAGTAGACAGGGGATTGTGCAGCCCCAGCATTTT
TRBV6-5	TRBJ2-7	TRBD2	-	CASSYELAGTYEQYF	TGTGCCAGTAGTTACGAACTAGCGGGTACCTACGAGCAGTACTTC
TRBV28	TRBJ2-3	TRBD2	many	CASSLSSGRSGDTQYF	TGTGCCAGCAGTTTATCAAGCGGGAGATCAGGAGATACGCAGTATTTT
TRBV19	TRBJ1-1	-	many	CASSIDRGSEAFF	TGTGCCAGTAGTATAGATCGGGGGTCTGAAGCTTTCTTT
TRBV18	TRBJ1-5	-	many	CASSKSGVGPQHF	TGTGCCAGCTCAAAGTCGGGGGTTGGGCCCCAGCATTTT
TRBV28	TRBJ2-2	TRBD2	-	CASSPLTTGRGTGDLFF	TGTGCCAGCAGTCCATTAACTACCGGGAGGGGAACCGGGGATCTGTTTTTT
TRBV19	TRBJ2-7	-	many	CASQGRQLYEQYF	TGTGCCAGCCAAGGGAGACAACTCTACGAGCAGTACTTC
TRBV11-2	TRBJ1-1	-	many	CASSLTGTSAFF	TGTGCCAGCAGCTTAACGGGTACCTCAGCTTTCTTT
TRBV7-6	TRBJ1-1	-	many	CASSRGMNTEAFF	TGTGCCAGCAGCCGAGGAATGAACACTGAAGCTTTCTTT
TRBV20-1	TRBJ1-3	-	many	CSAPDLGQLGNTIYF	TGCAGTGCTCCAGACCTAGGACAGCTTGGAAACACCATATATTTT
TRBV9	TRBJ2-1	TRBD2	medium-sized	CASSVEIGGRINEQFF	TGTGCCAGCAGCGTAGAGATCGGCGGGAGAATAAATGAGCAGTTCTTC
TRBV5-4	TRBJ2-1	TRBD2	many	CASSLPSLREGHNEQFF	TGTGCCAGCAGCTTGCCCTCTTTGCGGGAGGGCCACAATGAGCAGTTCTTC
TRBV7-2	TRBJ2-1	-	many	CAATFGARSYNEQFF	TGTGCAGCCACCTTTGGGGCGCGCTCCTACAATGAGCAGTTCTTC
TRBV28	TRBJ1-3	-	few	CASSFPQANTIYF	TGTGCCAGCAGTTTTCCCCAGGCAAACACCATATATTTT
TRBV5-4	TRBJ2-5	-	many	CASSFISALQETQYF	TGTGCCAGCAGCTTTATTTCTGCCCTCCAAGAGACCCAGTACTTC
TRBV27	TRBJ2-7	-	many	CASSLWGDYEQYF	TGTGCCAGCAGTCTGTGGGGAGACTACGAGCAGTACTTC
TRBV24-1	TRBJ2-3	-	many	CATSQEFPSTDTQYF	TGTGCCACCAGTCAGGAGTTCCCTAGCACAGATACGCAGTATTTT
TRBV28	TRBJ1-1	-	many	CASSPPHLNTEAFF	TGTGCCAGCAGCCCCCCCCACCTGAACACTGAAGCTTTCTTT
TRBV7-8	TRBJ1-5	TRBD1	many	CASSLQGGQPQHF	TGTGCCAGCAGCCTACAGGGGGGTCAGCCCCAGCATTTT
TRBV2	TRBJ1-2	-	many	CASGGSPNYGYTF	TGTGCCAGTGGCGGGTCTCCTAACTATGGCTACACCTTC
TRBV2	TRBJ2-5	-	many	CASRGSYPQETQYF	TGTGCCAGCAGGGGGAGTTACCCCCAAGAGACCCAGTACTTC
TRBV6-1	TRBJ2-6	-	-	CASSENGGSGANVLTF	TGTGCCAGCAGTGAAAATGGGGGGTCTGGGGCCAACGTCCTGACTTTC
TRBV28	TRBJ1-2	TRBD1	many	CASSLDRGLGYTF	TGTGCCAGCAGTTTAGACAGGGGATTGGGCTACACCTTC
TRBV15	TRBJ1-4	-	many	CATSPEGTLMGEKLFF	TGTGCCACCAGCCCAGAGGGGACCCTAATGGGTGAAAAACTGTTTTTT
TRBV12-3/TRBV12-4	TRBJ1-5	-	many	CASSFGQPQHF	TGTGCCAGCAGTTTTGGTCAGCCCCAGCATTTT
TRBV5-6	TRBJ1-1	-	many	CASSLGLLNTEAFF	TGTGCCAGCAGCTTGGGGCTCCTGAACACTGAAGCTTTCTTT